Shown below are 4 T cell receptor beta chains from a single sample sequenced in a study of neurological immune-mediated disorders. TCRdb ran MiXCR on the 5' RACE reads and lists one entry per CDR3 protein. This table has around 67,000 distinct CDR3 sequences, approximately 5.2% appearing once. Sequenced: PBMCs. These receptors originate from a young man with multiple sclerosis.

The rearrangement joins TRBV7-2 to TRBJ1-2; D is undetermined. Trimming shortened V by 1 base and J by 5 bases, and 14 bases separated the two germline ends. This CDR3 has 15 residues. CDR1 is SGHTA, CDR2 FQGNSA, per germline. For the CDR3, the DNA is TGTGCCAGCAGCTTAGGAATGGCTACGGGATATGGCTACACCTTC. This sequence encodes CASSLGMATGYGYTF.

There are many counts of this clonotype. This sequence joins TRBV5-1 and TRBJ1-1, with 8 positions matching TRBD1. J was trimmed by 5 bases and V by 5 bases; bases with no gene match: 11. Per germline, CDR1 SGHRS and CDR2 YFSETQ. The CDR3 is made up of 15 amino acids. The CDR3 protein is CASSYQGARGTEAFF. DNA of the CDR3: TGCGCCAGCAGTTATCAGGGGGCGCGGGGAACTGAAGCTTTCTTT.

A few counts support this clonotype. Possible read error: a much larger clone is one base away. The chain uses TRBV20-1 and TRBJ2-7; D gene uncertain. V shed 5 bases and J shed 2 bases, with 16 bases lying between them. The length of the CDR3 is 14 residues. Germline CDR1 DFQATT, CDR2 SNEGSKA (reference sequence). The DNA of the CDR3 is TGCAGTGCTGGAATAAGGGAAGGAGCCTACGAGCAGTACTTC. This sequence encodes CSAGIREGAYEQYF.

Many counts were recorded for this clonotype. This chain joins TRBV15 and TRBJ2-7; a possible D gene is TRBD1 (6 bases). Germline V gene lookup returns CDR1 LNHNV and CDR2 YYDKDF (reference sequence). The CDR3 extends over 14 amino acids. V was cut by 3 bases and J by 0 bases, with 9 bases left in between. CDR3 in amino acids: CATSSWTASYEQYF. CDR3 bases: TGTGCCACCAGCAGTTGGACAGCCTCCTACGAGCAGTACTTC.